The T cell receptor (beta chain) described here comes from a study of blood T cell repertoires in COVID-19. About the research overall: Researchers got acute and convalescent COVID-19 samples from the United States, Italy and Spain. In each case, the material was cDNA or gDNA derived from T cells, B-cell-depleted T cells, or PBMCs.

Original analysis: Estimation of nucleated cell counts was performed using reference gene primer amplification. Here immunoSEQ multiplex PCR was the method, and the copy in TCRdb shows in-frame clones only, minus some. That table furnishes V, J and clone size, whereas the DNA furnished D and trimming. This repertoire shows 30,000 to 35,000 clones, around 88% found once; its top ten account for around 5%. The CDR3 sequence is 13 residues long. The germline V gene has CDR1 SNHLY and CDR2 FYNNEI. The ends were cut back, 7 bases at V and 2 bases at J, with 12 bases in the middle. The TCR originated in a woman in her sixties or seventies with active COVID-19. Sequences were obtained from peripheral blood. The gene calls are TRBV2 and TRBJ2-7; possibly TRBD1 for D (5 bases). The CDR3 region is CASTLQGPYEQYF. The CDR3 DNA is TGTGCCAGCACCTTGCAGGGTCCCTACGAGCAGTACTTC. Full variable domain (rest looked up from reference TRBV2 and TRBJ2-7): EPEVTQTPSHQVTQMGQEVILRCVPISNHLYFYWYRQILGQKVEFLVSFYNNEISEKSEIFDDQFSVERPDGSNFTLKIRSTKLEDSAMYFCASTLQGPYEQYFGPGTRLTVT.